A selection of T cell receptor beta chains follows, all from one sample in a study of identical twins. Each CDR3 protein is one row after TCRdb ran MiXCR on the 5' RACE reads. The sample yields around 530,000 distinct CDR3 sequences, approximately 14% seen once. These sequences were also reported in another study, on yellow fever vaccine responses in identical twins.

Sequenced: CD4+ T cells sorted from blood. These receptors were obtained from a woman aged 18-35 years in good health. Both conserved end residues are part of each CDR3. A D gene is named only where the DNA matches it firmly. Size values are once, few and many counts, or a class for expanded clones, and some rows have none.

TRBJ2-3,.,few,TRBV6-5,CASSYVRTTRVEDTQYF,TGTGCCAGCAGTTACGTTCGCACAACACGCGTTGAGGATACGCAGTATTTT
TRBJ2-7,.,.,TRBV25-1,CASSTPGAGTYEQYF,TGTGCCAGCAGTACCCCCGGGGCAGGGACCTACGAGCAGTACTTC
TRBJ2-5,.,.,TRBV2,CASSETDLRETQYF,TGTGCCAGCAGTGAAACTGACCTCCGGGAGACCCAGTACTTC
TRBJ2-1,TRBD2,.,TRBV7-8,CASSRVASGLSYNEQFF,TGTGCCAGCAGCCGAGTAGCTAGCGGGTTATCCTACAATGAGCAGTTCTTC
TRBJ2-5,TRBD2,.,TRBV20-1,CSARDAGGPQETQYF,TGCAGTGCTAGGGACGCGGGGGGGCCCCAAGAGACCCAGTACTTC
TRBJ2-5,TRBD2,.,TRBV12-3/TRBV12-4,CASSPVGLEQETQYF,TGTGCCAGCAGTCCGGTGGGACTAGAGCAAGAGACCCAGTACTTC
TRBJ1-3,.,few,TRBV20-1,CSARDGIPSGNTIYF,TGCAGTGCTAGAGATGGAATCCCCTCTGGAAACACCATATATTTT
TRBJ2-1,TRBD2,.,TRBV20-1,CSARGTSGGSHYYNEQFF,TGCAGTGCTCGCGGAACTAGCGGGGGGAGCCATTATTACAATGAGCAGTTCTTC
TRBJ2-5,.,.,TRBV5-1,CASSLLGGDQETQYF,TGCGCCAGCAGCTTGCTCGGGGGCGACCAAGAGACCCAGTACTTC
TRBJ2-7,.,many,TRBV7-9,CASSLQGNEQYF,TGTGCCAGCAGCCTACAGGGTAACGAGCAGTACTTC
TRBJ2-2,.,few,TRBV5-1,CASSQPANTGELFF,TGCGCCAGCAGCCAACCAGCGAACACCGGGGAGCTGTTTTTT
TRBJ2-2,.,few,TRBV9,CASRTSSNTGELFF,TGTGCCAGCAGGACTAGTTCGAACACCGGGGAGCTGTTTTTT
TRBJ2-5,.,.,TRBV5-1,CASSPGSPQETQYF,TGCGCCAGCAGCCCAGGGTCCCCCCAAGAGACCCAGTACTTC
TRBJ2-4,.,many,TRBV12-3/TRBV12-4,CASSLRLVIQYF,TGTGCCAGCAGTTTACGACTCGTCATCCAGTACTTC
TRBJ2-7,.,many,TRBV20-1,CSARGPSLGVYEQYF,TGCAGTGCTAGAGGACCTTCTCTAGGGGTCTACGAGCAGTACTTC
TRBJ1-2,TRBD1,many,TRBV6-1,CASSRSPDRGLGTF,TGTGCCAGCAGCCGCTCACCAGACAGGGGGTTAGGGACCTTC
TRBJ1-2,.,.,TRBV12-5,CASGPYLGNYGYTF,TGTGCTAGTGGTCCTTACCTAGGAAACTATGGCTACACCTTC
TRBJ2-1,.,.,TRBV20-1,CSAREWDWLNEQFF,TGCAGTGCTAGAGAGTGGGACTGGCTAAATGAGCAGTTCTTC
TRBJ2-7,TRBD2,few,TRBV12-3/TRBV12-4,CASSPGLAGNSYEQYF,TGTGCCAGCAGCCCCGGACTAGCGGGAAACTCCTACGAGCAGTACTTC
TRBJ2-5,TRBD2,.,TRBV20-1,CSAIGLVQETQYF,TGCAGCGCAATCGGACTAGTCCAGGAGACCCAGTACTTC